The subject of this entry is one T cell receptor beta chain. Its antigen has not been determined. Base qualities are missing; no much larger clone stands one base away. The sample originates from a study of technical replicates of blood from a few donors (TCRdb year 2017). The library was prepared using the immunoSEQ multiplex PCR assay. In its TCRdb copy, this immuneACCESS table keeps in-frame sequences only and misses some clones. Where compared with another copy, unresolved V genes explain less than half of these, and the others have no known cause. The sample data list tens of thousands of clones, and 92% of these were observed just once. The biggest ten clones account for about 0.27% of the sample. V gives up 1 base and J gives up 5 bases, and the segment between their germline ends measures 12 bases. From the cysteine through the phenylalanine, the CDR3 covers 14 amino acids. The only DNA kept is the CDR3, 42 bases in frame from the first base. Per the germline V gene (reference sequence), SGHNT is the CDR1 and YYREEE is the CDR2.

Sequenced material: T cells isolated from PBMCs. The TCR sequence derives from a human donor in good health. The chain joins TRBV5-4 to TRBJ1-2; TRBD1 is possibly the D segment (6 matching bases). The sequence in DNA is TGTGCCAGCAGCTTGTCAGGGGATTATTATGGCTACACCTTC. Its coded protein is CASSLSGDYYGYTF.